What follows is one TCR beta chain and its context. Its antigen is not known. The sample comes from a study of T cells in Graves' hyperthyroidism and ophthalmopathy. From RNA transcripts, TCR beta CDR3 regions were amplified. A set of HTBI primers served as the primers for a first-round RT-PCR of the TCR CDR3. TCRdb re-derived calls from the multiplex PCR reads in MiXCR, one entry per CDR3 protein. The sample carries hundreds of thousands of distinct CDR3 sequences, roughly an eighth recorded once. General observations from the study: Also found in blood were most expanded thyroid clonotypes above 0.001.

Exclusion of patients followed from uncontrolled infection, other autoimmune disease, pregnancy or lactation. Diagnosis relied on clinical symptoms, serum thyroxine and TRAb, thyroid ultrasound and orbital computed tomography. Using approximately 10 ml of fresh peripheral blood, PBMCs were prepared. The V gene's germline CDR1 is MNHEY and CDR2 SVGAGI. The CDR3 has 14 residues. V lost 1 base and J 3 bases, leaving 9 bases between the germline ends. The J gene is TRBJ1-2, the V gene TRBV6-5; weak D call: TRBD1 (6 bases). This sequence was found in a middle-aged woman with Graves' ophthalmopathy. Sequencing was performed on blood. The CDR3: CASSYLAGDYGYTF. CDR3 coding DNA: TGTGCCAGCAGTTACTTGGCAGGGGACTATGGCTACACCTTC.